This paragraph covers one TCR beta chain sequence. The clone's antigen remains unknown. Base qualities are not at hand, and no much larger clone is one base apart. This sample is part of a study of technical replicates of blood from a few donors listed by TCRdb under 2017. The method behind the library was the immunoSEQ multiplex PCR assay. TCRdb mirrors the immuneACCESS table, restricted to in-frame sequences. Some clones are absent from its copies; in checked studies, under half trace to an unresolved V gene, and the reason for the others is unknown. Present in this sample are roughly 83,000 clones, around nine tenths of which were seen just once. Together, the top ten hold 0.25% of the sample. The CDR3 sequence holds 17 residues, the cysteine and phenylalanine included. The kept DNA is CDR3 alone, 51 bases in frame from the first base. V is shortened by 5 bases, J by 0 bases, and the region joining them spans 17 bases. For CDR1 and CDR2, the germline V gene lists LGHNT and FRNRAP.

The rearranged chain carries TRBV12-5 and TRBJ1-5, with no D gene named confidently. The TCR comes from a human donor in good health. The source material was T cells isolated from PBMCs. The CDR3 reads as follows: CASGTPRHDYSNQPQHF. The sequence in DNA is TGTGCTAGTGGTACCCCCAGACACGACTATAGCAATCAGCCCCAGCATTTT.